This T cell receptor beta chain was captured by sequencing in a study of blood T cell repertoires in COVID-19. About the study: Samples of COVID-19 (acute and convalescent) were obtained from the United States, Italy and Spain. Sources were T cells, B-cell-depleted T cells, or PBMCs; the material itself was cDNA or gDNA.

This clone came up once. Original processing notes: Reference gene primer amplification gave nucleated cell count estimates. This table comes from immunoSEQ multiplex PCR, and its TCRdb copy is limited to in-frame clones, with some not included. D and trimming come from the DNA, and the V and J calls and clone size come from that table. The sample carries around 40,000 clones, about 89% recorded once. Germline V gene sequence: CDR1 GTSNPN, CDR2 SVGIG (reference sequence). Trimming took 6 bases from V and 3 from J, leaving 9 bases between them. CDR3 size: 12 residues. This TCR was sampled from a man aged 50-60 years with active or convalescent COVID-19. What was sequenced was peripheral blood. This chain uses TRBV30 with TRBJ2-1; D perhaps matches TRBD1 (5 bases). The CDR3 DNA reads TGTGCCTGCCCAGACAGCTACAATGAGCAGTTCTTC. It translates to CACPDSYNEQFF.